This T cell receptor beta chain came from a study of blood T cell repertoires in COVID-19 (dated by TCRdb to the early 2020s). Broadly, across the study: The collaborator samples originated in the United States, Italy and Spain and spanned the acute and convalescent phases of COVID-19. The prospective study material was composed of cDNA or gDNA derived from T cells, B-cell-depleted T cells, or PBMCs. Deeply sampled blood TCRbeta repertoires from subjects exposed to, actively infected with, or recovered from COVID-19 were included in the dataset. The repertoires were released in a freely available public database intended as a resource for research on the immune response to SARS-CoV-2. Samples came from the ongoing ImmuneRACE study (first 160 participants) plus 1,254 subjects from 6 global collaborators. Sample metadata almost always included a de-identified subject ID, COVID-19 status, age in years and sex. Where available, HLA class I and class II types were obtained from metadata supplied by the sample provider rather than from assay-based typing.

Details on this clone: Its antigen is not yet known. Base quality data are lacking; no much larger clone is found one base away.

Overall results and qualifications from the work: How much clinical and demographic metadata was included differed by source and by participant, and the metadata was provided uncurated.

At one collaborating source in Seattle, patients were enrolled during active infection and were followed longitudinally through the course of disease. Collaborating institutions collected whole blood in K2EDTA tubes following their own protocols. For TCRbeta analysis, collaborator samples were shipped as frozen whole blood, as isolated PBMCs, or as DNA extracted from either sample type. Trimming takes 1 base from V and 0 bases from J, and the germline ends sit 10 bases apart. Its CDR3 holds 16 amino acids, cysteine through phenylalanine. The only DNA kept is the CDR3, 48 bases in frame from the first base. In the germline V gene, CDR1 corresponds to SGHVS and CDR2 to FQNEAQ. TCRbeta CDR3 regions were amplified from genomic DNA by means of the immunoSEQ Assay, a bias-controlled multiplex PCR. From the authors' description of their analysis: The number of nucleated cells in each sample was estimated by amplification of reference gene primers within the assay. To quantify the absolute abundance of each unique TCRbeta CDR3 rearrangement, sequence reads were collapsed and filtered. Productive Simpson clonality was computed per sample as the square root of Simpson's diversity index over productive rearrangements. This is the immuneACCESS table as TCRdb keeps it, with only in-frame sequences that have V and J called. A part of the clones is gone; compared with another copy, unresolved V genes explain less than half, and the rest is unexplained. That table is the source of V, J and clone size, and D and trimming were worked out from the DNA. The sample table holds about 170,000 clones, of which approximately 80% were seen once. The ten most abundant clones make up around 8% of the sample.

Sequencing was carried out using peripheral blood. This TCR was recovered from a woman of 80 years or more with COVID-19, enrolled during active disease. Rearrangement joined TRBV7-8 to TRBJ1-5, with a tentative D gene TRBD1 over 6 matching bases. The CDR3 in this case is CASSLGGQISNQPQHF. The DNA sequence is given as TGTGCCAGCAGCTTAGGGGGGCAGATTAGCAATCAGCCCCAGCATTTT.